Sequencing of this T cell receptor (beta chain) was carried out in a study of CD8 T cells in ankylosing spondylitis. The study's findings and limits: Ankylosing spondylitis blood appeared to be characterized by a TCR beta motif of 8 or 9 highly homologous variants.

MiXCR was run by TCRdb on the 5' RACE reads, yielding one entry per CDR3 protein. The sample has 800,000 to 900,000 distinct CDR3 sequences, roughly 10% seen once. Remarks on this clonotype: The antigen is unknown.

The CDR3 is made up of 13 amino acids. Per the germline V gene, CDR1 is MDHEN and CDR2 is SYDVKM. Trimming took off 10 bases at V and 2 bases at J, with 12 bases between the two ends. This sequence joins TRBV28 and TRBJ1-5; TRBD1 might be the D (6 bases). Sequenced material: blood, either unsorted or a sorted T cell fraction (not recorded which). The origin of this receptor is a male donor with ankylosing spondylitis. Here the CDR3 reads CATRRTGNQPQHF. The CDR3 DNA sequence: TGTGCCACTCGAAGGACAGGCAATCAGCCCCAGCATTTT.